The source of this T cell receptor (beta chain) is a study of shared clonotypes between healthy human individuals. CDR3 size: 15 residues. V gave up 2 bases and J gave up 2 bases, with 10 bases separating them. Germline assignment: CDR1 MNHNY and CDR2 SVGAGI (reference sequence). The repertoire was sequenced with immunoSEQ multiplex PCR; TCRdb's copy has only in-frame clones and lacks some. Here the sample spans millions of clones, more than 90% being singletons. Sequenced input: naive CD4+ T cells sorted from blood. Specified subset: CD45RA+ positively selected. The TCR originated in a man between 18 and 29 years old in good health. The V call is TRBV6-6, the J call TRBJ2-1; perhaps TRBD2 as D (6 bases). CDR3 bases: TGTGCCAGCAGTTACGGGCGGGAACCCTACAATGAGCAGTTCTTC. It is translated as CASSYGREPYNEQFF.